This TCR beta chain was identified during a study of cytomegalovirus exposure and HLA in healthy donors. The assay was immunoSEQ multiplex PCR, and TCRdb's table has in-frame clones only and misses some. The sample has 150,000 to 200,000 clones; 80% to 90% are singletons. The V and J ends lost 1 base and 8 bases, in that order; junction bases with no gene match: 3. The CDR3 is 14 residues long. CDR1 is MGHRA and CDR2 is YSYEKL in the germline V gene. This chain links TRBV4-1 with TRBJ2-1; TRBD1 matches 9 bases. The specimen was PBMCs. The source is a woman aged 18-35 years in good health and CMV-seronegative. CDR3 sequence reads: CASSQVGQGDEQFF. The CDR3 bases are TGCGCCAGCAGCCAAGTGGGACAGGGTGATGAGCAGTTCTTC.